Detailed here is one T cell receptor beta chain. Its antigen remains unidentified. These data come from a study of cytomegalovirus exposure and HLA in healthy donors. For the study at large: Roughly 89 million unique TCR sequences came from HLA-typed donors in an early release.

The study, taken as a whole, reports: Most TCR sequences were seen very rarely across donors, but some public TCRs occurred in many. A few V segments could not be told apart, such as TRBV6-2 and TRBV6-3, and were left out. Researchers had no immune exposure information except CMV serostatus available.

PCR employed 60 Vbeta and 13 Jbeta primers. Sequencing was performed with immunoSEQ multiplex PCR; in TCRdb, only in-frame clones are kept and a portion is missing. The sample carries 130,000 to 150,000 clones, about four fifths recorded once. This CDR3 has 15 amino acids. The germline V and J ends were trimmed by 2 bases and 2 bases, with 13 bases remaining between them. The germline gives CDR1 SQVTM, CDR2 ANQGSEA. Input material: PBMCs. The clonotype originates from a man aged 40-50 years in good health and CMV-seropositive. The chain is built from TRBV29-1 and TRBJ2-1; D perhaps matches TRBD2 (5 bases). CDR3 amino acids: CSVESSGGPYNEQFF. The CDR3 nucleotides read TGCAGCGTTGAATCGTCAGGAGGACCCTACAATGAGCAGTTCTTC.